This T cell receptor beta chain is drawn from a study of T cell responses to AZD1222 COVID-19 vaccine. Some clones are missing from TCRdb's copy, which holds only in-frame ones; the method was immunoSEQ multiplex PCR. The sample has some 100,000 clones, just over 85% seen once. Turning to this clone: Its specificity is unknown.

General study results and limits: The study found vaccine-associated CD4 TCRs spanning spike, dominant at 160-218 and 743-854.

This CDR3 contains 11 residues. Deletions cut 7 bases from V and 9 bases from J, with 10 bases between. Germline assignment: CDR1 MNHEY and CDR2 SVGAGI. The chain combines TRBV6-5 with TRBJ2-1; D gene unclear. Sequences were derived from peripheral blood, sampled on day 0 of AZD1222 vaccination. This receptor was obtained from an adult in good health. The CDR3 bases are TGTGCCAGCAACAACGGTCCTGAGCAGTTCTTC. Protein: CASNNGPEQFF.